This entry lists 20 T cell receptor beta chains sequenced from one sample in a study of human T cells and chemical hapten exposure. Time point in this sample: healthy volunteer bleed at 2 weeks. The authors' total RNA extraction used unfractionated whole blood. TCRdb fed the RACE reads into MiXCR, producing one record per CDR3 protein. The table records some 120,000 distinct CDR3 sequences, about 8.2% of them present only once. The specimen was whole blood. The receptors originated from a male donor in good health. Some clones in this sample may be carry-over from other donors' samples.

The V call is TRBV29-1, the J call TRBJ2-3; TRBD2 is a possible D gene (5 bases). V lost 5 bases, J lost 1 base, and 13 bases lay in between. CDR1 SQVTM and CDR2 ANQGSEA come from the germline V gene. This CDR3 comprises 14 residues. The CDR3 DNA reads TGCAGCGTTCGGGCCCTGGGAGGCACAGATACGCAGTATTTT. Its translation: CSVRALGGTDTQYF.

This sequence joins TRBV12-3 or TRBV12-4 and TRBJ2-2; TRBD2 matches 8 bases. This CDR3 spans 16 amino acids. V trimming: 6 bases; J trimming: 3 bases; junction bases outside the gene matches: 9. DNA for the CDR3: TGTGCCAGCAGCGATGGCGGGAGGCGAGACACCGGGGAGCTGTTTTTT. Protein sequence: CASSDGGRRDTGELFF.

This clonotype was counted between two and nine times. This chain's CDR3 is CASRRRIGTDNSPLHF. CDR3 DNA sequence: TGTGCCAGCAGACGACGAATCGGGACAGATAATTCACCCCTCCACTTT. The chain couples TRBV6-2 or TRBV6-3 to TRBJ1-6; 7 bases line up with TRBD1. The J segment lost 5 bases and the V segment lost 6 bases, leaving 10 bases of the junction unmatched. The CDR3 consists of 16 residues. Germline CDR1 reads MNHEY; CDR2 reads SVGEGT.

This clonotype was detected only a few times. The chain is built from TRBV7-8 and TRBJ2-2, with D possibly being TRBD2 (6 bases). With 3 bases removed from V and 2 bases from J, the gap between germline ends came to 10 bases. Germline V gene lookup returns CDR1 SGHVS and CDR2 FQNEAQ. This CDR3 comprises 15 residues. CDR3 DNA sequence: TGTGCCAGCAGCTTGCGGGGAGTTAACACCGGGGAGCTGTTTTTT. Translation gives CASSLRGVNTGELFF.

The chain joins TRBV6-5 to TRBJ2-7, with 8 bases aligning to TRBD2. Germline CDR1 reads MNHEY; CDR2 reads SVGAGI. There are 13 residues in the CDR3. The V gene end was trimmed by 10 bases and the J gene end by 6 bases; junction bases not matched to a gene: 11. The CDR3 region is CATAGLARREQYF. The CDR3, as DNA: TGTGCCACCGCCGGACTAGCACGCCGCGAGCAGTACTTC.

Only a few counts were recorded for this clonotype. The CDR3, as DNA: TGTGCCAGCAGTTTGCAGGAGGGGGAACGCGAGCAGTTCTTC. It translates to CASSLQEGEREQFF. This chain joins TRBV12-3 or TRBV12-4 and TRBJ2-1; tentatively, D is TRBD1 or TRBD2 (6 bases each). The CDR3 sequence is 14 residues long. Trimming stripped 3 bases from V and 10 bases from J, with 16 bases between.

CDR3 bases: TGTGCCATCAGTTCCTCCCTTTCTGGGGCCAACGTCCTGACTTTC. Protein product: CAISSSLSGANVLTF. The V and J genes are TRBV10-3 and TRBJ2-6; no firm D call. CDR1 is ENHRY and CDR2 is SYGVKD in the germline V gene. V was clipped by 5 bases and J by 1 base, with 9 bases between them. CDR3 length equals 15 residues.

Notes on this clonotype: A much more abundant neighbour one base away suggests this may be a read error. The chain joins TRBV14 to TRBJ1-6; tentatively, D is TRBD1 (6 bases). CDR3 length equals 15 residues. The germline CDR1 and CDR2 sequences are SGHDN and FVKESK. The CDR3 loop is CASSQGQGLNSLLHF. Here the CDR3 DNA reads TGTGCCAGCAGCCAAGGTCAGGGGTTGAATTCACTCCTCCACTTT.

The chain recombines TRBV12-3 or TRBV12-4 with TRBJ2-5, with 11 nucleotides matching TRBD2. This CDR3 region has 16 residues. V shed 0 bases and J 2 bases; nucleotides not matched to a gene: 2. DNA of the CDR3: TGTGCCAGCAGTTTAGCACTAGCGGGAGCGCAAGAGACCCAGTACTTC. This translates into CASSLALAGAQETQYF.

This clonotype has a count of ten or more. V and J are TRBV3-1 and TRBJ1-4, with D unresolved. The CDR3 totals 17 residues. Germline values: CDR1 LGHDT, CDR2 YNNKEL (reference sequence). V was trimmed by 2 bases and J by 2 bases, leaving 15 bases between them. The CDR3 spells CASSQRGKKVTNEKLFF. The CDR3 region has the DNA TGTGCCAGCAGCCAAAGAGGGAAGAAAGTGACTAATGAAAAACTGTTTTTT. Full variable domain (rest looked up from reference TRBV3-1 and TRBJ1-4): DTAVSQTPKYLVTQMGNDKSIKCEQNLGHDTMYWYKQDSKKFLKIMFSYNNKELIINETVPNRFSPKSPDKAHLNLHINSLELGDSAVYFCASSQRGKKVTNEKLFFGSGTQLSVL.

The chain is built from TRBV29-1 and TRBJ2-3, with a possible D match to TRBD1 (6 bases). Germline V gene sequence: CDR1 SQVTM, CDR2 ANQGSEA. The CDR3 is 13 residues long. V was pared by 2 bases and J by 2 bases, with 8 bases between. The CDR3 nucleotides read TGCAGCGTTGAAAGGGGGAACACAGATACGCAGTATTTT. Its translation: CSVERGNTDTQYF.

This clonotype was seen many times. The chain combines TRBV5-6 with TRBJ2-7, with 9 bases fitting TRBD1. Per the germline V gene, CDR1 is SGHDT and CDR2 is YYEEEE. This CDR3 spans 14 amino acids. The trim removed 2 bases at V and 2 bases at J, leaving 2 bases unmatched. The CDR3 loop reads CASSLGTGPYEQYF. Here the CDR3 DNA reads TGTGCCAGCAGCTTAGGGACAGGGCCCTACGAGCAGTACTTC.

This clonotype showed up just a few times. V and J are TRBV18 and TRBJ2-1; TRBD1 agrees at 9 bases. Trimming at V came to 5 bases and at J to 4 bases, leaving 6 bases not matched to a gene. The germline V gene encodes CDR1 KGHSH and CDR2 LQKENI. CDR3 length: 15 residues. CDR3 amino acids: CASSVGTGPYNEQFF. The CDR3 region has the DNA TGTGCCAGCTCAGTGGGGACAGGGCCTTACAATGAGCAGTTCTTC.

This clonotype was found many times. The CDR3 loop reads CASSLYRGYADTQYF. The CDR3, as DNA: TGTGCCAGCAGTTTATATCGGGGGTATGCAGATACGCAGTATTTT. This chain joins TRBV27 and TRBJ2-3; D may be TRBD2 (6 bases). The CDR3 spans 15 residues. CDR1 is MNHEY, CDR2 SMNVEV, per germline (reference sequence). V was trimmed by 1 base and J by 4 bases, leaving 12 bases between them.

The chain couples TRBV9 to TRBJ1-5; D is unclear. The germline gives CDR1 SGDLS, CDR2 YYNGEE. The CDR3 sequence is 13 residues long. V shed 4 bases and J shed 3 bases, with 8 bases lying between them. For the CDR3, the DNA is TGTGCCAGCAGCAAGGGAGACAATCAGCCCCAGCATTTT. It codes for CASSKGDNQPQHF.

This clonotype was found many times. V gene TRBV5-1 combines with J gene TRBJ2-5, with TRBD1 matching over 7 bases. The V gene's germline CDR1 is SGHRS and CDR2 YFSETQ. The CDR3 contains 16 residues. The ends lost 4 bases at V and 2 bases at J; junction bases unmatched: 11. The CDR3 nucleotides are TGCGCCAGCAGCGAAGCCAGGGGGACAACACAAGAGACCCAGTACTTC. Its translation: CASSEARGTTQETQYF. Variable domain in full (rest from reference TRBV5-1 and TRBJ2-5): KAGVTQTPRYLIKTRGQQVTLSCSPISGHRSVSWYQQTPGQGLQFLFEYFSETQRNKGNFPGRFSGRQFSNSRSEMNVSTLELGDSALYLCASSEARGTTQETQYFGPGTRLLVL.

This clonotype was detected a few times. The chain combines TRBV20-1 with TRBJ2-7; 10 nucleotides match TRBD2. This CDR3 has 16 residues. Trimming cost V 2 bases and J 4 bases; bases outside gene matches: 11. Germline values: CDR1 DFQATT, CDR2 SNEGSKA (reference sequence). CDR3 amino acids: CSARTSGNTPLYEQYF. CDR3 coding DNA: TGCAGTGCTAGAACTAGCGGGAACACCCCACTATACGAGCAGTACTTC.

This chain uses TRBV10-1 with TRBJ2-7; no firm D call. This CDR3 is built from 16 residues. V lost 4 bases and J lost 5, with 21 bases in between. Germline CDR1 reads WNHNN; CDR2 reads SYGVQD (reference sequence). CDR3 nucleotide sequence: TGCGCCAGCAGTGCTCGACGGTCCCGGGCTTGGGACGAGCAGTACTTC. Its protein product is CASSARRSRAWDEQYF.

Ten or more counts support this clonotype. The rearrangement links TRBV20-1 to TRBJ2-7; D is undetermined. Germline CDR1 is DFQATT and CDR2 is SNEGSKA (reference sequence). The CDR3 covers 14 residues. V was clipped by 1 base and J by 3 bases, with 13 bases between them. The CDR3 reads CSARGKTLIYEQYF. The CDR3 DNA reads TGCAGTGCTAGAGGGAAGACGCTTATCTACGAGCAGTACTTC.

This clonotype was picked up a small number of times. The rearrangement links TRBV9 to TRBJ2-5, with 10 bases aligning to TRBD2. Per the germline V gene, CDR1 is SGDLS and CDR2 is YYNGEE. The CDR3 has 18 residues. The J segment lost 3 bases and the V segment lost 0 bases, leaving 11 bases of the junction unmatched. The CDR3 is CASSVEGTVAGGKETQYF. DNA of the CDR3: TGTGCCAGCAGCGTAGAGGGTACCGTAGCGGGGGGCAAAGAGACCCAGTACTTC.